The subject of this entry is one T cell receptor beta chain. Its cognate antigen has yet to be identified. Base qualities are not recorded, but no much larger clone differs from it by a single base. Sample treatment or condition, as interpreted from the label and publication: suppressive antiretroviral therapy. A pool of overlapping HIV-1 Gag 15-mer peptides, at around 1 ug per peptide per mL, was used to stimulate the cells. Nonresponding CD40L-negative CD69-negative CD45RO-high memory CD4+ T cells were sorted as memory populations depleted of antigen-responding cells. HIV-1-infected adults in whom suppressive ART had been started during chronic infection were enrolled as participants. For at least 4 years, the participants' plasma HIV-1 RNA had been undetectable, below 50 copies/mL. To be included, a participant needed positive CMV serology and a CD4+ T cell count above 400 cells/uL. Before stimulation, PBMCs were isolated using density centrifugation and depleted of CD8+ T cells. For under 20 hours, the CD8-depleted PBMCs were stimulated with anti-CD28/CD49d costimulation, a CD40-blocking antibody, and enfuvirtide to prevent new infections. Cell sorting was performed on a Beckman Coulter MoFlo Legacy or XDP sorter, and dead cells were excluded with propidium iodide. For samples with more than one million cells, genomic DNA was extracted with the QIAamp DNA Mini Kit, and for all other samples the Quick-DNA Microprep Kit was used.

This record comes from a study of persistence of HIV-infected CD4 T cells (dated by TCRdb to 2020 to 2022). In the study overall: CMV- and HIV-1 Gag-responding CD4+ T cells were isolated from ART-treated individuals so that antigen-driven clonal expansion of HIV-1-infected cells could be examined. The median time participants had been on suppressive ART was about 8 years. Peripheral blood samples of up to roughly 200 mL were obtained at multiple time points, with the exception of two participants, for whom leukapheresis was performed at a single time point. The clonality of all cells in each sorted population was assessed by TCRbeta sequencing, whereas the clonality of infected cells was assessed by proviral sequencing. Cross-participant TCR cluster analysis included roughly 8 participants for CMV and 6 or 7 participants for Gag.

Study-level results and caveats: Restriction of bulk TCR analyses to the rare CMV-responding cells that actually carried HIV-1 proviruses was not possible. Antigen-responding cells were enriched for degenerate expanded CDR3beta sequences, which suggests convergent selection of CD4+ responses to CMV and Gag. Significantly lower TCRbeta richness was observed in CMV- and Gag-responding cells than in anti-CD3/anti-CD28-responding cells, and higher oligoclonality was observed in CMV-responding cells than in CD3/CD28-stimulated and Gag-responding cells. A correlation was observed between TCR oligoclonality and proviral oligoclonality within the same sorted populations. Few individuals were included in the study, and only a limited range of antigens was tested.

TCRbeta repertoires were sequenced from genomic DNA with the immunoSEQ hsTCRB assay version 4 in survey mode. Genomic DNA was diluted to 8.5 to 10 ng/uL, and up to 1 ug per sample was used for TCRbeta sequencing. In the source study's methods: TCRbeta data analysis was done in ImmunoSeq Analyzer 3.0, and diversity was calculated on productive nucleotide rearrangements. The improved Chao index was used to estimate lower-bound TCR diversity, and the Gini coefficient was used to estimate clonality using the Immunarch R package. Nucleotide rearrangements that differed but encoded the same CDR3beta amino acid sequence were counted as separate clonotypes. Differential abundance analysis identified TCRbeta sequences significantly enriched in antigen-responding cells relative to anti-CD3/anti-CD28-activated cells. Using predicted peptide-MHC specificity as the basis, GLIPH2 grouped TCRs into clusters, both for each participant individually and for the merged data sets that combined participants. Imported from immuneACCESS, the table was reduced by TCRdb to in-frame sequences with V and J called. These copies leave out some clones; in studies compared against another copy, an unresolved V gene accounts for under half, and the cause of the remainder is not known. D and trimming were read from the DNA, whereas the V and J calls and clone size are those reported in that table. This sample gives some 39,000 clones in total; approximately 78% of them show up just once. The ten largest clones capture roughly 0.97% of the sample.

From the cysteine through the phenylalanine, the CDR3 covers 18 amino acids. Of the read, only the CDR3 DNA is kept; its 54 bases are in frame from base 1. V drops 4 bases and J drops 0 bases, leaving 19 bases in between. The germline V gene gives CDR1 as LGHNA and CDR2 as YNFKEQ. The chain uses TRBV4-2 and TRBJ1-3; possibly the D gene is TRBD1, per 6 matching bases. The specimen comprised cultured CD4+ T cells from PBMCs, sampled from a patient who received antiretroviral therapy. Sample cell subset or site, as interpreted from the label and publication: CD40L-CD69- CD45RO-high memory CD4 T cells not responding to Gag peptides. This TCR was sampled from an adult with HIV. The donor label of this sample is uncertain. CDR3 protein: CASSLGGRAGASGNTIYF. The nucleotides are TGTGCCAGCAGCCTAGGAGGGAGGGCAGGGGCCTCTGGAAACACCATATATTTT.